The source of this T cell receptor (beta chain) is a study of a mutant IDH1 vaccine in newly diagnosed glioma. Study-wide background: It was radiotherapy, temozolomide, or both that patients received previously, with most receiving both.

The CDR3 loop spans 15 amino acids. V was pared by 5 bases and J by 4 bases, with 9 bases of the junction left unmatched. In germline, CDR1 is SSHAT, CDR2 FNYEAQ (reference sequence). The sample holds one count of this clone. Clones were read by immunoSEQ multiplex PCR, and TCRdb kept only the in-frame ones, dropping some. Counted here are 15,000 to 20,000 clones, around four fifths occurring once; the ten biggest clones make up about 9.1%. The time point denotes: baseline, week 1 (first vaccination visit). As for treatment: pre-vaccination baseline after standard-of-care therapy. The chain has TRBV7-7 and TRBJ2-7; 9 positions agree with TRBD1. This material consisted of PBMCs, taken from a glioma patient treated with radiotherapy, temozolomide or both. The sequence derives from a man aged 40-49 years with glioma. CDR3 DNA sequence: TGTGCCAGCAGCAAACGGGACAGGGATTTTTACGAGCAGTACGTC. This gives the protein CASSKRDRDFYEQYV.